This T cell receptor (beta chain) was profiled in a study of human T cells and chemical hapten exposure. V gave up 3 bases and J gave up 1 base, with 9 bases separating them. CDR3 size: 14 residues. Per germline, CDR1 LGHDT and CDR2 YNNKEL (reference sequence). The library attached unique molecular identifiers to individual cDNA molecules. TCRdb fed the RACE reads into MiXCR, producing one record per CDR3 protein. Of 70,000 or so distinct CDR3 sequences in the sample, 11% were seen once. The time point is: patch test 3, about 24 weeks after DPC sensitization. Treatment denoted: therapeutic diphenylcyclopropenone sensitization with weekly scalp DPC. Blood draws preceded each patch test application.

The V and J genes are TRBV3-1 and TRBJ1-1; D uncertain. This receptor was obtained from a woman in her forties or fifties with alopecia areata. Some clones in this sample may be carry-over from other donors' samples. Sample: whole blood, taken in connection with sensitization to the hapten diphenylcyclopropenone (DPC). In DNA, the CDR3 is TGTGCCAGCAGCCATCCCTATAAGAACACTGAAGCTTTCTTT. Translation gives CASSHPYKNTEAFF.